These 9 T cell receptor beta chains were all obtained from the same sample, sequenced in a study of T-cell memory formation after mild COVID-19. TCRdb re-called the 5' RACE reads through MiXCR, storing one row per CDR3 protein. The repertoire holds around 410,000 distinct CDR3 sequences, with roughly a quarter as singletons. Specimen: PBMCs or a T cell subset sorted from them (not recorded which). These receptors were collected from an adult woman who had mild COVID-19 (a few samples of this study predate the infection). Cell type and time point are not known.

The chain links TRBV4-3 to TRBJ2-6; the D is unclear. The V end was cut by 9 bases, the J end by 0 bases, with 9 bases between. The CDR3 sequence is 14 residues long. The germline CDR1 and CDR2 sequences are LGHNA and YSLEER. In DNA form, the CDR3 reads TGCGCCAGGTCGGCTGACTCTGGGGCCAACGTCCTGACTTTC. Protein sequence: CARSADSGANVLTF.

This clonotype has a handful of counts. The CDR3 DNA follows: TGTGCCAGCAGCAATCTAGCGGGCTCCTACAATGAGCAGTTCTTC. Protein sequence: CASSNLAGSYNEQFF. This chain links TRBV11-2 with TRBJ2-1; 8 nucleotides line up with TRBD2. CDR3 length equals 15 residues. The germline CDR1 and CDR2 sequences are SGHAT and FQNNGV. V dropped 5 bases and J dropped 0; count of bases not matched to a gene: 3.

V and J are TRBV6-1 and TRBJ1-5, with 9 bases fitting TRBD1. Germline lookup yields CDR1 MNHNS and CDR2 SASEGT. With V trimmed by 7 bases and J by 5 bases, 9 bases remained unmatched. The CDR3 sequence is 15 residues long. CDR3: CASNWGQGLDQPQHF. The CDR3 nucleotides read TGTGCCAGCAATTGGGGACAGGGCTTAGATCAGCCCCAGCATTTT.

The chain carries TRBV5-1 and TRBJ2-2, with 7 bases that match TRBD2. The CDR3 extends over 16 amino acids. The germline V gene encodes CDR1 SGHRS and CDR2 YFSETQ. V trimming: 1 base; J trimming: 0 bases; junction bases outside the gene matches: 3. DNA for the CDR3: TGCGCCAGCAGCTTGACGGCGGGGGCGAACACCGGGGAGCTGTTTTTT. Translation gives CASSLTAGANTGELFF.

The chain has TRBV2 and TRBJ1-2; the D is unclear. This CDR3 has 13 residues. The germline V and J ends were trimmed by 7 bases and 6 bases, with 15 bases remaining between them. Per the germline V gene, CDR1 is SNHLY and CDR2 is FYNNEI. CDR3 coding DNA: TGTGCCAGCAAGGAGGTGCGCATGAATGGCTACACCTTC. It codes for CASKEVRMNGYTF. Full variable domain (missing parts from reference TRBV2 and TRBJ1-2): EPEVTQTPSHQVTQMGQEVILRCVPISNHLYFYWYRQILGQKVEFLVSFYNNEISEKSEIFDDQFSVERPDGSNFTLKIRSTKLEDSAMYFCASKEVRMNGYTFGSGTRLTVV.

V and J are TRBV18 and TRBJ1-2; no reliable D call. CDR1 KGHSH and CDR2 LQKENI come from the germline V gene. The V end was cut by 3 bases, the J end by 3 bases, with 14 bases between. The CDR3 consists of 15 residues. CDR3 bases: TGTGCCAGCTCACCCCGGGCAATCACTGACTATGGCTACACCTTC. Residues: CASSPRAITDYGYTF.

The genes are TRBV5-1 and TRBJ2-1; D is tentatively TRBD1 or TRBD2 (5 bases each). The CDR3 consists of 12 residues. V lost 5 bases to trimming and J lost 8 bases, with 11 bases between them. The germline gives CDR1 SGHRS, CDR2 YFSETQ. CDR3 in amino acids: CASRPGRDEQFF. CDR3 coding DNA: TGCGCCAGCAGACCGGGACGAGATGAGCAGTTCTTC.

There are a few counts of this clonotype. J is TRBJ2-5 and V is TRBV4-1; D unclear. V was shortened by 4 bases and J by 5 bases, with 11 bases between the two germline ends. Germline V gives CDR1 MGHRA, CDR2 YSYEKL. The CDR3 is 13 amino acids. For the CDR3, the DNA is TGCGCCAGCAGCCGATCCGGCACGGAGACCCAGTACTTC. Amino acids: CASSRSGTETQYF.

The V and J genes are TRBV7-9 and TRBJ1-2, with unresolved D. There are 15 residues in the CDR3. Deletions cut 7 bases from V and 4 bases from J, with 19 bases between. Germline lookup yields CDR1 SEHNR and CDR2 FQNEAQ (reference sequence). This chain's CDR3 is CASIKPPGSFYGYTF. As DNA, the CDR3 is TGTGCCAGCATCAAACCCCCGGGGTCCTTCTATGGCTACACCTTC.